The present T cell receptor beta chain was sequenced within a study of cytomegalovirus exposure and HLA in healthy donors. Study context: Around 87 million unique TCRs, all from HLA-typed donors, were included in an early release of the data.

The ends lost 0 bases at V and 9 bases at J; junction bases unmatched: 5. The CDR3 runs to 16 residues. The germline V gene encodes CDR1 SGHTA and CDR2 FQGTGA. As concerns this clone: As yet, its antigen is unknown.

The PCR used 60 Vbeta and 13 Jbeta primers. Some clones are missing from TCRdb's copy, which holds only in-frame ones; the method was immunoSEQ multiplex PCR. The sample records more than 95,000 clones, around three quarters being singletons. General study findings and limits: Under in vitro conditions, a few CMV-associated chains were confirmed as specific for CMV antigens.

This receptor was taken from a woman aged 18-29 years in good health and CMV-seropositive. The chain joins TRBV7-3 to TRBJ2-1, with 13 positions matching TRBD2. The sample comprised PBMCs. CDR3: CASSLTGLAGDGEQFF. CDR3 coding DNA: TGTGCCAGCAGCTTAACCGGACTAGCGGGGGACGGTGAGCAGTTCTTC.